The 18 T cell receptor beta chains listed next were all sequenced from one sample in a study of CD8+ T cells in alopecia areata. Sample treatment: oral pan-JAK inhibitor, 5-10 mg twice daily. After isolation, RNA underwent reverse transcription to generate cDNA as the sequencing template. This table comes from immunoSEQ multiplex PCR, and its TCRdb copy is limited to in-frame clones, with some not included. The sample includes a few hundred thousand clones, approximately 40% seen only once; the top ten take over 2.5%. The sequencing used CD4+ T cells sorted from blood, collected at approximately week 36, from a patient treated with tofacitinib. These receptors were collected from a human donor with alopecia areata.

This chain connects TRBV18 to TRBJ1-2; D remains unclear. The CDR3 spans 14 residues. Trimming shortened V by 3 bases and J by 2 bases, and 10 bases separated the two germline ends. Germline CDR1 is KGHSH and CDR2 is LQKENI. As DNA, the CDR3 is TGTGCCAGCTCACCGATCCAGACGAACTATGGCTACACCTTC. This codes for CASSPIQTNYGYTF. The variable domain in full, with the rest retrieved from reference TRBV18 and TRBJ1-2, is NAGVMQNPRHLVRRRGQEARLRCSPMKGHSHVYWYRQLPEEGLKFMVYLQKENIIDESGMPKERFSAEFPKEGPSILRIQQVVRGDSAAYFCASSPIQTNYGYTFGSGTRLTVV.

The chain employs TRBV7-2 and TRBJ2-5; the D is unclear. The germline V gene has CDR1 SGHTA and CDR2 FQGNSA. Trimming cost V 5 bases and J 5 bases, with 6 bases left between them. This CDR3 contains 11 residues. The CDR3, as DNA: TGTGCCAGCAGCGTTGGTGAGACCCAGTACTTC. Translating it yields CASSVGETQYF.

This clone was seen more than once but under ten times. The chain has TRBV7-7 and TRBJ2-1, with 11 positions matching TRBD2. J gave up 5 bases and V 5 bases, and 2 bases lay outside the gene matches. The CDR3 has 14 residues. Germline V gene lookup returns CDR1 SSHAT and CDR2 FNYEAQ (reference sequence). The CDR3 here is CASSPGLADNEQFF. The CDR3 nucleotides read TGTGCCAGCAGCCCGGGACTAGCGGACAATGAGCAGTTCTTC.

Of note for this clone: A junction boundary mismatches the germline segment, possibly from a read error. The chain joins TRBV10-3 to TRBJ2-1; D not certain. Germline assignment: CDR1 ENHRY and CDR2 SYGVKD. This CDR3 region has 13 residues. CDR3 sequence: CAIGDSSYNEQFF. For the CDR3, the DNA is TGTGCCATCGGTGATAGCTCCTACAATGAGCAGTTCTTC.

CDR3 residues: CSALEGSYGYTF. DNA for the CDR3: TGCAGCGCACTTGAGGGCTCCTATGGCTACACCTTC. The rearrangement links TRBV29-1 to TRBJ1-2; D call uncertain. This CDR3 has 12 residues. V lost 7 bases and J lost 4, with 13 bases in between. Germline V CDR1 and CDR2: SQVTM, ANQGSEA. Combining the CDR3 with reference TRBV29-1 and TRBJ1-2 gives the whole variable domain SAVISQKPSRDICQRGTSLTIQCQVDSQVTMMFWYRQQPGQSLTLIATANQGSEATYESGFVIDKFPISRPNLTFSTLTVSNMSPEDSSIYLCSALEGSYGYTFGSGTRLTVV.

The table lists this clone with a few counts. The chain employs TRBV7-2 and TRBJ2-2; D perhaps matches TRBD2 (6 bases). CDR3 length equals 15 residues. Germline V lookup: CDR1 SGHTA, CDR2 FQGNSA. V was clipped by 5 bases and J by 0 bases, with 10 bases between them. The CDR3 spells CASSPGLTNTGELFF. In nucleotides, the CDR3 is TGTGCCAGCAGCCCTGGACTAACGAACACCGGGGAGCTGTTTTTT.

The J gene is TRBJ1-2, the V gene TRBV7-9, with no clear D. V was shortened by 0 bases and J by 6 bases, with 5 bases between the two germline ends. The CDR3 has 12 amino acids. Germline V CDR1 and CDR2: SEHNR, FQNEAQ (reference sequence). As DNA, the CDR3 is TGTGCCAGCAGCTTAGCAGGGAATGGCTACACCTTC. Protein sequence: CASSLAGNGYTF.

Concerning this clone: This sample also contains other DNA sequences that code for the same CDR3. The genes are TRBV28 and TRBJ1-1, with D uncertain. Germline-derived CDR1 and CDR2 are MDHEN and SYDVKM. The CDR3 has 12 residues. The ends were cut back, 3 bases at V and 1 base at J, with 3 bases in the middle. The CDR3 is CASSLPNTEAFF. In nucleotides, the CDR3 is TGTGCCAGCAGTTTGCCGAACACTGAAGCTTTCTTT.

The chain is built from TRBV7-3 and TRBJ2-5, with 10 bases identical to TRBD2. CDR1 and CDR2 (germline): SGHTA, FQGTGA. V shed 5 bases and J 4 bases; nucleotides not matched to a gene: 7. The CDR3 length is 15 residues. The CDR3 nucleotides are TGTGCCAGCAGCCCCCGAGCGGGAGGGACAGAGACCCAGTACTTC. As protein: CASSPRAGGTETQYF.

The chain couples TRBV6-5 to TRBJ2-5, with 8 bases that match TRBD2. The CDR3 spans 13 residues. Germline-derived CDR1 and CDR2 are MNHEY and SVGAGI. V gave up 6 bases and J gave up 5 bases; unmatched junction bases: 5. The CDR3 region is CASRPAGVETQYF. In DNA form, the CDR3 reads TGTGCCAGCAGACCAGCGGGAGTGGAGACCCAGTACTTC.

This chain links TRBV5-1 with TRBJ2-1, with 11 nucleotides matching TRBD2. Looked up from germline, CDR1 is SGHRS and CDR2 is YFSETQ. V gave up 0 bases and J gave up 3 bases; unmatched junction bases: 8. This CDR3 has 18 amino acids. The CDR3 region is CASSLGLAGGSFYNEQFF. The CDR3 DNA is TGCGCCAGCAGCTTGGGGCTAGCGGGAGGCTCGTTCTACAATGAGCAGTTCTTC. The full variable domain, its missing parts supplied by reference TRBV5-1 and TRBJ2-1, is KAGVTQTPRYLIKTRGQQVTLSCSPISGHRSVSWYQQTPGQGLQFLFEYFSETQRNKGNFPGRFSGRQFSNSRSEMNVSTLELGDSALYLCASSLGLAGGSFYNEQFFGPGTRLTVL.

This clone was seen a handful of times. The chain employs TRBV14 and TRBJ2-5; a possible D gene is TRBD1 (6 bases). The CDR3 spans 15 residues. Germline CDR1 and CDR2: SGHDN and FVKESK. Trimming pared 5 bases from V and 1 base from J, leaving 14 bases between. CDR3 loop: CASSARDKLQETQYF. For the CDR3, the DNA is TGTGCCAGCAGCGCCCGGGACAAGCTCCAAGAGACCCAGTACTTC.

This CDR3 is CAWSVRAGFSGYTF. The CDR3 DNA reads as TGTGCCTGGAGTGTACGGGCTGGGTTTAGTGGCTACACCTTC. This chain uses TRBV30 with TRBJ1-2, with D unclear. The CDR3 has 14 residues. V was clipped by 0 bases and J by 7 bases, with 15 bases between them. CDR1 is GTSNPN and CDR2 is SVGIG in the germline V gene (reference sequence).

The chain employs TRBV19 and TRBJ2-5; 8 nucleotides align to TRBD2. Germline CDR1 LNHDA, CDR2 SQIVND (reference sequence). The CDR3 has 15 amino acids. With 4 bases clipped from V and 5 bases from J, the junction kept 9 bases outside the gene matches. The CDR3 DNA reads TGTGCCAGTAGTAGCTCGGGACTAGGTCCGGAGACCCAGTACTTC. This gives the protein CASSSSGLGPETQYF. Full variable domain (rest looked up from reference TRBV19 and TRBJ2-5): DGGITQSPKYLFRKEGQNVTLSCEQNLNHDAMYWYRQDPGQGLRLIYYSQIVNDFQKGDIAEGYSVSREKKESFPLTVTSAQKNPTAFYLCASSSSGLGPETQYFGPGTRLLVL.

This chain's CDR3 is CSANFYEQFF. CDR3 nucleotides: TGCAGTGCCAACTTCTATGAGCAGTTCTTC. This rearrangement joins TRBV20-1 to TRBJ2-1; no definite D call. This CDR3 has 10 residues. Germline V lookup: CDR1 DFQATT, CDR2 SNEGSKA (reference sequence). Trimming stripped 6 bases from V and 8 bases from J, with 8 bases between.

This clone was detected only a few times. The J gene is TRBJ2-7, the V gene TRBV10-3; no clear D. Germline values: CDR1 ENHRY, CDR2 SYGVKD. The CDR3 runs to 13 residues. Deletions cut 4 bases from V and 1 base from J, with 8 bases between. In nucleotides, the CDR3 is TGTGCCATCAGTGTGGCCGAATCCTACGAGCAGTACTTC. Its protein product is CAISVAESYEQYF.

The rearrangement uses TRBV19 and TRBJ2-1; D ambiguous. V lost 3 bases and J lost 1, with 19 bases in between. This CDR3 is built from 18 residues. CDR1 and CDR2 (germline): LNHDA, SQIVND (reference sequence). CDR3 protein: CASSILRTRASSYNEQFF. CDR3 coding DNA: TGTGCCAGTAGTATCCTGCGAACCCGGGCGTCTTCCTACAATGAGCAGTTCTTC. The full variable domain, completed using reference TRBV19 and TRBJ2-1, is DGGITQSPKYLFRKEGQNVTLSCEQNLNHDAMYWYRQDPGQGLRLIYYSQIVNDFQKGDIAEGYSVSREKKESFPLTVTSAQKNPTAFYLCASSILRTRASSYNEQFFGPGTRLTVL.

This clone was detected a few times. V is TRBV19 and J is TRBJ2-3, with 8 bases identical to TRBD2. The trim removed 3 bases at V and 2 bases at J, leaving 4 bases unmatched. This CDR3 spans 15 amino acids. Per germline, CDR1 LNHDA and CDR2 SQIVND (reference sequence). CDR3: CASSMALAVTDTQYF. The DNA of the CDR3 is TGTGCCAGTAGTATGGCACTAGCGGTCACAGATACGCAGTATTTT.